A selection of T cell receptor beta chains follows, all from one sample in a study of beta chain features in type 1 diabetes. Here immunoSEQ multiplex PCR was the method, and the copy in TCRdb shows in-frame clones only, minus some. Of 550,000 to 850,000 clones listed, under 15% were seen once; the top ten hold 0.022%. The sample comprised naive CD4+ T cells from blood. The receptor source for this set is a man between 18 and 35 years old with type 1 diabetes. Both conserved end residues are part of each CDR3. D genes are given only for firm matches. A row's size may be missing; if present it is once, few, many or a size class.

NA	15	TRBV5-6	TRBJ2-3	TRBD1	CASSALDRAADTQYF	TGTGCCAGCAGCGCCCTGGACAGGGCTGCAGATACGCAGTATTTT
NA	13	TRBV18	TRBJ2-5	NA	CASSPVSRETQYF	TGTGCCAGCTCACCTGTGTCGCGGGAGACCCAGTACTTC
NA	16	TRBV4-1	TRBJ1-1	TRBD1	CASSQVSGQGSEEAFF	TGCGCCAGCAGCCAGGTCTCGGGACAGGGGTCTGAGGAAGCTTTCTTT
few	15	TRBV7-9	TRBJ1-2	NA	CASSLGQGWDYGYTF	TGTGCCAGCAGCTTAGGGCAGGGATGGGACTATGGCTACACCTTC
few	11	TRBV30	TRBJ1-1	NA	CAWRATGRPFF	TGTGCCTGGAGAGCTACCGGACGGCCTTTCTTT
NA	15	TRBV27	TRBJ1-2	NA	CASSFKPQGWYGYTF	TGTGCCAGCAGTTTTAAACCACAGGGTTGGTATGGCTACACCTTC
few	15	TRBV4-1	TRBJ2-2	TRBD1	CASSFGTANTGELFF	TGCGCCAGCAGCTTCGGGACAGCGAACACCGGGGAGCTGTTTTTT
NA	14	TRBV29-1	TRBJ2-7	TRBD1	CSARGQPFSYEQYF	TGCAGCGCCAGGGGACAGCCTTTTTCCTACGAGCAGTACTTC
few	18	TRBV4-1	TRBJ2-3	TRBD2	CASSQRLAGEGNTDTQYF	TGCGCCAGCAGCCAAAGGCTAGCGGGGGAGGGTAACACAGATACGCAGTATTTT
few	12	TRBV29-1	TRBJ1-1	NA	CSVGTQNTEAFF	TGCAGCGTGGGGACACAGAACACTGAAGCTTTCTTT
few	15	TRBV5-1	TRBJ1-1	TRBD1	CASKGTGIISTEAFF	TGCGCCAGCAAAGGGACAGGGATAATAAGCACTGAAGCTTTCTTT
few	12	TRBV29-1	TRBJ1-1	NA	CSVEEANTEAFF	TGCAGCGTTGAAGAGGCAAACACTGAAGCTTTCTTT
NA	17	TRBV2	TRBJ2-1	TRBD2	CASMGRGAGPIYNEQFF	TGTGCCAGCATGGGGCGGGGAGCGGGGCCGATCTACAATGAGCAGTTCTTC
NA	11	TRBV20-1	TRBJ1-4	NA	CSASANEKLFF	TGCAGTGCTAGCGCTAATGAAAAACTGTTTTTT
few	14	TRBV19	TRBJ2-1	NA	CASSIIGFYNEQFF	TGTGCCAGTAGTATTATCGGGTTCTACAATGAGCAGTTCTTC
few	15	TRBV6-5	TRBJ2-1	TRBD1	CASSLDRGSYNEQFF	TGTGCCAGCAGCCTGGACAGGGGGTCCTACAATGAGCAGTTCTTC
few	16	TRBV13	TRBJ1-2	NA	CASSTRPTAFLYGYTF	TGTGCCAGCAGCACACGCCCAACAGCGTTCCTCTATGGCTACACCTTC
few	19	TRBV28	TRBJ2-6	NA	CASSSPMGGRRSGANVLTF	TGTGCCAGCAGTTCACCAATGGGGGGCCGCCGCTCTGGGGCCAACGTCCTGACTTTC
NA	14	TRBV27	TRBJ1-4	NA	CASSLRRSNEKLFF	TGTGCCAGCAGTTTACGGCGGTCAAATGAAAAACTGTTTTTT
NA	15	TRBV6-5	TRBJ2-5	TRBD2	CASSYLSGAEETQYF	TGTGCCAGCAGTTACCTTAGCGGGGCGGAAGAGACCCAGTACTTC
few	10	TRBV29-1	TRBJ2-3	NA	CSGTGRGEYF	TGCAGCGGGACCGGACGTGGGGAGTATTTT
NA	16	TRBV18	TRBJ1-4	TRBD1	CASSTQSGTVNEKLFF	TGTGCCAGCTCAACCCAGTCCGGGACAGTTAATGAAAAACTGTTTTTT
few	13	TRBV6-5	TRBJ2-7	TRBD1	CASGTGTSYEQYF	TGTGCCAGCGGGACAGGGACTTCCTACGAGCAGTACTTC
NA	12	TRBV6-6	TRBJ1-3	NA	CASAISGNTIYF	TGTGCCAGTGCCATCTCTGGAAACACCATATATTTT
few	12	TRBV30	TRBJ2-7	NA	CAWSVSGYEQYF	TGTGCCTGGAGTGTATCTGGGTACGAGCAGTACTTC